This TCR beta chain was sequenced for a study of siplizumab effects on memory and regulatory T cells. General study findings and limits: Alloreactive sequences traceable to unstimulated CD4+ memory cells were significantly reduced by siplizumab. Roughly 75-96% of proliferating CD4+ or CD8+ clones lacked a naive or memory phenotype that could be assigned. Most alloreactive clones went unmapped to unstimulated subsets; only a minor fraction mapped.

The length of the CDR3 is 16 residues. The germline V gene has CDR1 SGHDT and CDR2 YYEEEE. Trimming removed 3 bases at V and 5 bases at J, with 20 bases between. A remark on this clone: Antigen unknown.

Assays examined about 10^5 TCR templates per sample. Assay used: immunoSEQ multiplex PCR; TCRdb lists only in-frame clones, some missing. The sample has approximately 82,000 clones, approximately 86% seen once. The receptor was isolated from a human donor in good health. Sequenced sample: Tregs sorted from blood. The rearrangement links TRBV5-6 to TRBJ2-5, with a possible D match to TRBD2 (7 bases). CDR3 sequence reads: CASSSRGGGARETQYF. For the CDR3, the DNA is TGTGCCAGCAGCTCCCGTGGTGGGGGGGCGAGGGAGACCCAGTACTTC.